This T cell receptor (beta chain) came from a study of blood T cell repertoires in COVID-19. Study as a whole: T cells, B-cell-depleted T cells, or PBMCs supplied cDNA or gDNA.

This CDR3 has 18 residues. The ends lost 0 bases at V and 9 bases at J; junction bases unmatched: 14. CDR1 LGHNA and CDR2 YNFKEQ come from the germline V gene. Study members were between about 18 and 95 years old and lived in 24 US regions. This clone turned up a few times. Data came from immunoSEQ multiplex PCR; TCRdb stores just in-frame clones and leaves some out. Here the sample spans approximately 200,000 clones, approximately 78% being singletons. This TCR was recovered from a man aged 35-49 years who had recovered from COVID-19. The specimen sequenced was PBMCs or T cells enriched from blood (not recorded which). The chain couples TRBV4-2 to TRBJ2-7; 13 bases are a match to TRBD2. The CDR3 sequence is CASSQEALSLAGGRVQYF. CDR3 bases: TGTGCCAGCAGCCAAGAGGCCCTCTCACTAGCGGGGGGGAGGGTGCAGTACTTC.